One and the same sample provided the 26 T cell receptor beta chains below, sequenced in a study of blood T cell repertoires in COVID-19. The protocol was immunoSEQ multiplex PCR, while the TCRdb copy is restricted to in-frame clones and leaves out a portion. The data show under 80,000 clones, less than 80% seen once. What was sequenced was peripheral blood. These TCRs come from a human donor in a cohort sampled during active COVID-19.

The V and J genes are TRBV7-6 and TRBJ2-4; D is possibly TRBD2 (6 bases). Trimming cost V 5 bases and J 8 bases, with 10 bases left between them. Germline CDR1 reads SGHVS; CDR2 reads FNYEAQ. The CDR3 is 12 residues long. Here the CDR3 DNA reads TGTGCCAGCAGCGGATGGAGGGACATTCAGTACTTC. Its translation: CASSGWRDIQYF.

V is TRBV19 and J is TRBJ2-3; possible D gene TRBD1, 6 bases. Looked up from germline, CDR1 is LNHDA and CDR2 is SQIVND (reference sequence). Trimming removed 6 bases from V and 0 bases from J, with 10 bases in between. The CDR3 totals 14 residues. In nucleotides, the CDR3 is TGTGCCAGTAGGAAGACAGGTAGCACAGATACGCAGTATTTT. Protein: CASRKTGSTDTQYF.

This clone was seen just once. The CDR3 coding sequence is TGTGCCAGTAGTATTTGGCTAACAGATAATGAGCAGTTCTTC. Residues: CASSIWLTDNEQFF. The chain links TRBV19 to TRBJ2-1; D remains unclear. This CDR3 has 14 residues. V was clipped by 3 bases and J by 7 bases, with 13 bases between them. CDR1 and CDR2 from the germline V gene are LNHDA and SQIVND (reference sequence).

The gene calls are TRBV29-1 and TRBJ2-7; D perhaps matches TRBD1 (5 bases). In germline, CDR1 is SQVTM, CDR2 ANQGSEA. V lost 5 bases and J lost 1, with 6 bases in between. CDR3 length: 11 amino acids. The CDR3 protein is CSVQGSYEQYF. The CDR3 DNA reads TGCAGCGTTCAGGGATCCTACGAGCAGTACTTC.

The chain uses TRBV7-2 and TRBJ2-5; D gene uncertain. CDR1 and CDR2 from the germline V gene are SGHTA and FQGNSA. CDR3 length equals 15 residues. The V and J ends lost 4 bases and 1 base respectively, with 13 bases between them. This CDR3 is CASSSENGAQETQYF. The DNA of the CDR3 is TGTGCCAGCAGCTCCGAGAACGGTGCCCAAGAGACCCAGTACTTC.

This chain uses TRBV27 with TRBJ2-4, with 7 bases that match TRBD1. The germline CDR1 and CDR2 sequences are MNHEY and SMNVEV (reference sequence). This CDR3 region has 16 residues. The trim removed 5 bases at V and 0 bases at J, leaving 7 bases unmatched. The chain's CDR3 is CASSNVGTEAKNIQYF. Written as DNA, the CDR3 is TGTGCCAGCAGTAATGTAGGGACAGAAGCCAAAAACATTCAGTACTTC.

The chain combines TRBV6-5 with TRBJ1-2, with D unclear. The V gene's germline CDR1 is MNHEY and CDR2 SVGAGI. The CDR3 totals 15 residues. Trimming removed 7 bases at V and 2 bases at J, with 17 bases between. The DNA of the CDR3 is TGTGCCAGCATTAAACAGAGCCAACAAAACTATGGCTACACCTTC. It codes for CASIKQSQQNYGYTF.

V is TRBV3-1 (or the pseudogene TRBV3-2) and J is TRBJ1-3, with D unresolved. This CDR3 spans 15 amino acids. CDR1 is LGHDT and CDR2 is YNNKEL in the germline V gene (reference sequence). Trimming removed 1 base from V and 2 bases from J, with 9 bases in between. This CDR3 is CASSQVLSPGNTIYF. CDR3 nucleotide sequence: TGTGCCAGCAGCCAAGTTTTATCCCCTGGAAACACCATATATTTT.

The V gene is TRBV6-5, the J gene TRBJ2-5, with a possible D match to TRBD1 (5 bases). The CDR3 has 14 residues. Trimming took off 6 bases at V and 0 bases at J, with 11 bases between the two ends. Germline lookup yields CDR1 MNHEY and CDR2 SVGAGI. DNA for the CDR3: TGTGCCAGCAGCAGGGAACCCGACCAAGAGACCCAGTACTTC. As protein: CASSREPDQETQYF.

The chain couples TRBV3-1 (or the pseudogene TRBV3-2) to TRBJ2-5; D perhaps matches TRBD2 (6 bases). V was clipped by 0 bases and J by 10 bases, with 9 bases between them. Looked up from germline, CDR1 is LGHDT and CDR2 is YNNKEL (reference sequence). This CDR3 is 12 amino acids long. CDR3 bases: TGTGCCAGCAGCCAAGAAGGAGGGGACCAGTACTTC. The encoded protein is CASSQEGGDQYF.

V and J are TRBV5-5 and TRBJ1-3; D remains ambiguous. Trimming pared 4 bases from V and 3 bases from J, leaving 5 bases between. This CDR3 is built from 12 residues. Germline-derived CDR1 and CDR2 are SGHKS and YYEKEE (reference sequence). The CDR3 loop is CASSGGGNTIYF. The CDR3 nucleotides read TGTGCCAGCAGCGGCGGTGGAAACACCATATATTTT.

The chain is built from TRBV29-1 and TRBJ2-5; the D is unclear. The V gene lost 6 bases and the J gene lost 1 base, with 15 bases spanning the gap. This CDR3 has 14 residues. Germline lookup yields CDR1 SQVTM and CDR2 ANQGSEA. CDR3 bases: TGCAGCGTAAGAAAGGAGATACTCCAAGAGACCCAGTACTTC. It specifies CSVRKEILQETQYF.

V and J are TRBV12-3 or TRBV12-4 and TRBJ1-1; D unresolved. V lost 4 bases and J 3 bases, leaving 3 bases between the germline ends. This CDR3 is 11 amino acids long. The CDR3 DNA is TGTGCCAGCAGTTCTCACACTGAAGCTTTCTTT. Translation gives CASSSHTEAFF.

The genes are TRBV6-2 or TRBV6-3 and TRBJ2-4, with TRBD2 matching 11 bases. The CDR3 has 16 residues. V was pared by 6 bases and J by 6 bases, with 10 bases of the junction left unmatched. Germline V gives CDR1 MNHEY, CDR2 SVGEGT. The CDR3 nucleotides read TGTGCCAGCAGCGACTACACTAGCGGGAGTTCAAACATTCAGTACTTC. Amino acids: CASSDYTSGSSNIQYF.

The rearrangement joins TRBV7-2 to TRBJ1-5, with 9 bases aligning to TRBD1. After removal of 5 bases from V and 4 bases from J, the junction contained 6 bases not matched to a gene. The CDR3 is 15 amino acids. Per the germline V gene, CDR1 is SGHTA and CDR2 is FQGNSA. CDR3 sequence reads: CASSAQGQGNQPQHF. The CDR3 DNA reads TGTGCCAGCAGCGCCCAGGGACAGGGAAATCAGCCCCAGCATTTT. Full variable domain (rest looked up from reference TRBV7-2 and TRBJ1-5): GAGVSQSPSNKVTEKGKDVELRCDPISGHTALYWYRQSLGQGLEFLIYFQGNSAPDKSGLPSDRFSAERTGGSVSTLTIQRTQQEDSAVYLCASSAQGQGNQPQHFGDGTRLSIL.

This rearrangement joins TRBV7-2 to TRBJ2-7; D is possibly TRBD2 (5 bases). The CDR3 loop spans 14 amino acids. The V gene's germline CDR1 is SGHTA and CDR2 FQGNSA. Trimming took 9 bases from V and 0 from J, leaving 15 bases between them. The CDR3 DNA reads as TGTGCCAGTCACTCAGCGGACCGCTCCTACGAGCAGTACTTC. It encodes CASHSADRSYEQYF.

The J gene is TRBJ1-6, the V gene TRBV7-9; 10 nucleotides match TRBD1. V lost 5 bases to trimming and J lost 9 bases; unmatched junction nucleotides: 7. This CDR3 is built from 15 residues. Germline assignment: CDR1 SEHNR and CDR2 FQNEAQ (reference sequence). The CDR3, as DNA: TGTGCCAGCAGCGTGACAGGGGGCGAGAGTTCACCCCTCCACTTT. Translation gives CASSVTGGESSPLHF.

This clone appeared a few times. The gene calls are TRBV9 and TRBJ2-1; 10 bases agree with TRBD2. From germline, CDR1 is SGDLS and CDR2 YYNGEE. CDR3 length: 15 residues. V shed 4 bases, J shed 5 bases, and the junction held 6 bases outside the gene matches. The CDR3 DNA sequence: TGTGCCAGCAGCACGGGACTAGCGCGACACAATGAGCAGTTCTTC. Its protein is CASSTGLARHNEQFF. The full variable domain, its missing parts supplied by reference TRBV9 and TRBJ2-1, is DSGVTQTPKHLITATGQRVTLRCSPRSGDLSVYWYQQSLDQGLQFLIQYYNGEERAKGNILERFSAQQFPDLHSELNLSSLELGDSALYFCASSTGLARHNEQFFGPGTRLTVL.

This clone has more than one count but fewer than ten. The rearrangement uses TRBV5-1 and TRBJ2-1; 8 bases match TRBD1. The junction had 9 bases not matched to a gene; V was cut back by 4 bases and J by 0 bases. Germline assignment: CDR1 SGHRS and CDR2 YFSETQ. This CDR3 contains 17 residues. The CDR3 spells CASSQPRQGSSYNEQFF. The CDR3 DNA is TGCGCCAGCAGCCAACCCCGACAGGGGAGCTCCTACAATGAGCAGTTCTTC.

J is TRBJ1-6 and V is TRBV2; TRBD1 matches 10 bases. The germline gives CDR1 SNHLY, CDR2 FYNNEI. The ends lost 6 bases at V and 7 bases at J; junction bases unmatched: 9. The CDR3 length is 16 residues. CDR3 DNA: TGTGCCAGCAGCCCTGGGACAGGGGTTATCAATTCACCCCTCCACTTT. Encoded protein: CASSPGTGVINSPLHF.

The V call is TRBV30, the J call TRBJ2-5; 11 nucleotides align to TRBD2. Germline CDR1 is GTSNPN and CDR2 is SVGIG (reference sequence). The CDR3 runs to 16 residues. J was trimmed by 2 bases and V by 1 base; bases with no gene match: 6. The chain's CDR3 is CAWSGIAGGRQETQYF. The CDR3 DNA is TGTGCCTGGAGTGGAATAGCGGGAGGGCGGCAAGAGACCCAGTACTTC.

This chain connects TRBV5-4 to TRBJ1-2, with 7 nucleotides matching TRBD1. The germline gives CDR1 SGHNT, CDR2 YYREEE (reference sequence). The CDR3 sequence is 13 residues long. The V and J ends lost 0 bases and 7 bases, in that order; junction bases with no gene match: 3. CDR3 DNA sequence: TGTGCCAGCAGCTTGGCCGGGACAGTTGGCTACACCTTC. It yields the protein CASSLAGTVGYTF.

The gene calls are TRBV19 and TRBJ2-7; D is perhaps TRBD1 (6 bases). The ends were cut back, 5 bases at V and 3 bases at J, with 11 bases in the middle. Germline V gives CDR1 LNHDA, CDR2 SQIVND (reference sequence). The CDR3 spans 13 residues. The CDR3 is CASSWGRDYEQYF. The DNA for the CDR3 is TGTGCCAGTAGTTGGGGGCGCGACTACGAGCAGTACTTC.

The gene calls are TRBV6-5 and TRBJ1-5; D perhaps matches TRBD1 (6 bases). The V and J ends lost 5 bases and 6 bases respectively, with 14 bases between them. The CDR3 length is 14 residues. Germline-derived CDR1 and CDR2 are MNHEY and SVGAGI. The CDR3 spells CASSLRQVGQPQHF. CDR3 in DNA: TGTGCCAGCAGTCTCCGACAGGTGGGTCAGCCCCAGCATTTT.

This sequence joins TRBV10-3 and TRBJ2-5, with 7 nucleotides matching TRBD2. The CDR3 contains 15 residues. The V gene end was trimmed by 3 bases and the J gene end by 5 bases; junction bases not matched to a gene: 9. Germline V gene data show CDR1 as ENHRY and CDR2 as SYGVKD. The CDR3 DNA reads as TGTGCCATCAGTGAAGCAGGTCGAGCGGGGGAGACCCAGTACTTC. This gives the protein CAISEAGRAGETQYF.

CDR3 in DNA: TGTGCCAGCAGCTCAGAGACAGGGGGAACCACAGATACGCAGTATTTT. Translation gives CASSSETGGTTDTQYF. The chain recombines TRBV7-6 with TRBJ2-3, with TRBD1 identical over 9 bases. This CDR3 has 16 amino acids. Germline CDR1 reads SGHVS; CDR2 reads FNYEAQ. Trimming cost V 4 bases and J 2 bases; bases outside gene matches: 7.